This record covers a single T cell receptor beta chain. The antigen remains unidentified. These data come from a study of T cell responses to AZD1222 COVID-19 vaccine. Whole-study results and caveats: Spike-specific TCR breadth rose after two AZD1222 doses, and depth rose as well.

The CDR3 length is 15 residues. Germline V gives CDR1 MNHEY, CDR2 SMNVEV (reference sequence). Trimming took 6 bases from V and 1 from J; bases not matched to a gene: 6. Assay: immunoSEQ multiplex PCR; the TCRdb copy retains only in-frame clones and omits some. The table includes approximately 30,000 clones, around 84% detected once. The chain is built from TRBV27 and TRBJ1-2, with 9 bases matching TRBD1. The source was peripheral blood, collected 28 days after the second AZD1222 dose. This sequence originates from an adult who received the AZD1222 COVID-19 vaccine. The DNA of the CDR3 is TGTGCCAGCAGCACAGGGGGCAGTGGTAACTATGGCTACACCTTC. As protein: CASSTGGSGNYGYTF.